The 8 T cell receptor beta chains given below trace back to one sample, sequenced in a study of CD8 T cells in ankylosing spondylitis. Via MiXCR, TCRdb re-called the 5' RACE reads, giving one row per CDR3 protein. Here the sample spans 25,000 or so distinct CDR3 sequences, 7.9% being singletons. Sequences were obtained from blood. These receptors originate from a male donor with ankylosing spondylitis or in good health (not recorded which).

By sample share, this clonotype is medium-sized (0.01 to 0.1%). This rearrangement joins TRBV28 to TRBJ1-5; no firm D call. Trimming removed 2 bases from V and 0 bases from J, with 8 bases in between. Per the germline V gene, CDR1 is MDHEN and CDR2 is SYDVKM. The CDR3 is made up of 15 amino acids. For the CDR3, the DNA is TGTGCCAGCAGTTTAGATCTTTATAGCAATCAGCCCCAGCATTTT. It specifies CASSLDLYSNQPQHF.

The CDR3 DNA is TGTGCCAGCAGCCCCGGCGGGGACGAGCAGTACTTC. Amino acid sequence: CASSPGGDEQYF. The chain recombines TRBV7-2 with TRBJ2-7; the D gene is possibly TRBD2 (6 bases). V was shortened by 5 bases and J by 5 bases, with 10 bases between the two germline ends. The CDR3 covers 12 residues. Germline CDR1 and CDR2: SGHTA and FQGNSA.

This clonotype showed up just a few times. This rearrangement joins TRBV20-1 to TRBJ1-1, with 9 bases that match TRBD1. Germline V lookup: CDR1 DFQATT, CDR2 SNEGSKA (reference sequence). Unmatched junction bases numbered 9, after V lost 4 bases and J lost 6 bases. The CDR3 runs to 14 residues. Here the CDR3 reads CSATPGQGIPEAFF. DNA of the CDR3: TGCAGTGCTACTCCTGGACAGGGGATTCCTGAAGCTTTCTTT.

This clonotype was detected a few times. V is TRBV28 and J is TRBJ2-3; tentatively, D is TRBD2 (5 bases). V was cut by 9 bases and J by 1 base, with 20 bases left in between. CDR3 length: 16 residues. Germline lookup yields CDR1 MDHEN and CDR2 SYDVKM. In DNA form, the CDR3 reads TGTGCCAGTCCTGCCGAGGGAACATCTGGCACAGATACGCAGTATTTT. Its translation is CASPAEGTSGTDTQYF.

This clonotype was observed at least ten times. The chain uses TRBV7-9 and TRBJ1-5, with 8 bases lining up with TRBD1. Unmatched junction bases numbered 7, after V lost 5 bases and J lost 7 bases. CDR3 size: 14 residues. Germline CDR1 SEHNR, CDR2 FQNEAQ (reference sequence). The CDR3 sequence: CASSRGQGWQPQHF. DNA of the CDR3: TGTGCCAGCAGCCGCGGACAGGGTTGGCAGCCCCAGCATTTT.

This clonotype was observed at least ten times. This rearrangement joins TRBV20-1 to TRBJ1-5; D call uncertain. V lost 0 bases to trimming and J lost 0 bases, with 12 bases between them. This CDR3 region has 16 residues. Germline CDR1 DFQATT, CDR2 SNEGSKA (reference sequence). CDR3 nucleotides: TGCAGTGCTAGAGATCTCCAGTATTATAGCAATCAGCCCCAGCATTTT. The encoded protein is CSARDLQYYSNQPQHF.

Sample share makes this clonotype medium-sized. The CDR3 DNA sequence: TGCAGTGCTAGAGATCAGATTGACCCACGCAGGGATACGCAGTATTTT. Protein sequence: CSARDQIDPRRDTQYF. This rearrangement joins TRBV20-1 to TRBJ2-3; no reliable D call. The length of the CDR3 is 16 residues. The germline V and J ends were trimmed by 0 bases and 6 bases, with 19 bases remaining between them. Per germline, CDR1 DFQATT and CDR2 SNEGSKA (reference sequence).

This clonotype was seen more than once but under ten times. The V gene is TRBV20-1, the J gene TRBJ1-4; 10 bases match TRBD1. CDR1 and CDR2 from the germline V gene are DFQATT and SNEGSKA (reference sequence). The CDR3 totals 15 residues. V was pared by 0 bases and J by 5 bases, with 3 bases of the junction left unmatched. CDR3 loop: CSARDQGQGNEKLFF. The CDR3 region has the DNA TGCAGTGCTAGAGACCAGGGACAGGGGAATGAAAAACTGTTTTTT.